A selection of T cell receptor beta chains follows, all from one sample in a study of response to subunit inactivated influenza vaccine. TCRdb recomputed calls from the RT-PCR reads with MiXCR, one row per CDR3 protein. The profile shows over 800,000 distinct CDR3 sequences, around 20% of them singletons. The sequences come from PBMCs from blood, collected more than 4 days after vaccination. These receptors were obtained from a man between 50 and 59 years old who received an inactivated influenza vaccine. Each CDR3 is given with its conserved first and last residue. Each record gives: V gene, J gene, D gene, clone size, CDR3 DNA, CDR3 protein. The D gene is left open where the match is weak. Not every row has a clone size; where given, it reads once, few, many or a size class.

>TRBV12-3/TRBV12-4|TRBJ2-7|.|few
TGTGCCAGCAGCCCGGAGGGGGGGTCCTACGAGCAGTACTTC
CASSPEGGSYEQYF
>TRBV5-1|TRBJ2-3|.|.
TGCGCCAGCACCCCCGGACAGAACACAGATACGCAGTATTTT
CASTPGQNTDTQYF
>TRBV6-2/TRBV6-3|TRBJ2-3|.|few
TGTGCCAGCAGCCCCGGGTCTCTAGGGGGGGCAGATACGCAGTATTTT
CASSPGSLGGADTQYF
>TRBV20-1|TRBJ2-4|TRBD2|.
TGCAGTGCCCCGGGACTAGCGGTAGCCAAAAACATTCAGTACTTC
CSAPGLAVAKNIQYF
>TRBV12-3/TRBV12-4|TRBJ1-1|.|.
TGTGCCAGCAAAATCTCCCAGGGGCCGACCACTGAAGCTTTCTTT
CASKISQGPTTEAFF
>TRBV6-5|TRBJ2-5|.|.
TGTGCCAGCAGTTATAACAGGGCTGGTGAGACCCAGTACTTC
CASSYNRAGETQYF
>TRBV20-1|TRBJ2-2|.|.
TGCAGTGCTAGTCCCTCCCTAGACACCGGGGAGCTGTTTTTT
CSASPSLDTGELFF
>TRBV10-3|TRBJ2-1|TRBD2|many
TGTGCCACCCGCGGACTAGCGATCAATGAGCAGTTCTTC
CATRGLAINEQFF
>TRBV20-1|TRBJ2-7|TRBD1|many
TGCAGTGCAGGGGGACAGGGAACCTACGAGCAGTACTTC
CSAGGQGTYEQYF
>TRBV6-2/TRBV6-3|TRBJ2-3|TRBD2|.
TGTGCCAGCAGTTTCAAAACTAGCGGGAGTTTCTCAGATACGCAGTATTTT
CASSFKTSGSFSDTQYF
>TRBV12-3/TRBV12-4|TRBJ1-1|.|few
TGTGCCAGCAGTTTAAAGGAGGTCACTGAAGCTTTCTTT
CASSLKEVTEAFF
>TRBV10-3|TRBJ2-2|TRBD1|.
TGTGCCATCAGTCCGGGACAGGGTGGCACCGGGGAGCTGTTTTTT
CAISPGQGGTGELFF
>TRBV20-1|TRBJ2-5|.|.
TGCAGTGCTAGAGATGGGGCAGCCCAAGAGACCCAGTACTTC
CSARDGAAQETQYF
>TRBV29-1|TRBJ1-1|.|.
TGCAGCGGTCGGAGACAGGACACTGAAGCTTTCTTT
CSGRRQDTEAFF
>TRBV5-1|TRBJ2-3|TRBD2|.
TGCGCCAGCACCACCAGCGGGGGGGCTCAAGATACGCAGTATTTT
CASTTSGGAQDTQYF
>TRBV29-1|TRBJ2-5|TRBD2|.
TGCAGCGTTCTAGCGGGACCCGTTTTTGAGACCCAGTACTTC
CSVLAGPVFETQYF
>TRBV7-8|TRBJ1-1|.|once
TGTGCCAGCAGCTTTGTCGGGTCGAACACTGAAGCTTTCTTT
CASSFVGSNTEAFF
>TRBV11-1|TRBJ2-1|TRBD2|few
TGTGCCAGCAGCCCCTCCGCCCCCCTAGCGGGGGGTTACAATGAGCAGTTCTTC
CASSPSAPLAGGYNEQFF
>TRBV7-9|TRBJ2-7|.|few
TGTGCCAGCAGCTCGATCAGGGGACAAAACACCTACGAGCAGTACTTC
CASSSIRGQNTYEQYF
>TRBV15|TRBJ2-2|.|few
TGTGCCACCAGCAGAGGAGACACTGGCTACACCGGGGAGCTGTTTTTT
CATSRGDTGYTGELFF
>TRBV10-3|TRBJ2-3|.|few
TGTGCCATCAGTGAATCGGGACTTTCTACAATTCCTAGCACAGATACGCAGTATTTT
CAISESGLSTIPSTDTQYF
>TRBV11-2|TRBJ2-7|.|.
TGTGCCAGCAGCTTAGAAGCTCGAGAGCTAGAGCCGAGCTCCTACGAGCAGTACTTC
CASSLEARELEPSSYEQYF
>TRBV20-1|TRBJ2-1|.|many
TGCAGTGCTAGAGACAGGGCTTTGAATGAGCAGTTCTTC
CSARDRALNEQFF
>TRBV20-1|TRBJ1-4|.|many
TGCAGTGCTAGGAAGATTGCGACTAATGAAAAACTGTTTTTT
CSARKIATNEKLFF
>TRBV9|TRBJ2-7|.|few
TGTGCCAGCAGCCCAAGTCCCGGGACATTCAACGAGCAGTACTTC
CASSPSPGTFNEQYF
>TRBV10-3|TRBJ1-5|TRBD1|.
TGTGCCATCGCTGGACAGGTAGATAGCAATCAGCCCCAGCATTTT
CAIAGQVDSNQPQHF
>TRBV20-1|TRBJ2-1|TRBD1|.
TGCAGTGCTAGACCTACAGGGGGCAATGAGCAGTTCTTC
CSARPTGGNEQFF
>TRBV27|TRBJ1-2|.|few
TGTGCCAGCAGCTCCCACATTAACTATGGCTACACCTTC
CASSSHINYGYTF
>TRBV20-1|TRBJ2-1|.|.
TGCAGTGCTCGGCCTCCTAGCGATGAGCAGTTCTTC
CSARPPSDEQFF
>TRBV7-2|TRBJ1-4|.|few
TGTGCCAGCAGCTCCCTCTCCGGGACAAGACTGTTTTTT
CASSSLSGTRLFF
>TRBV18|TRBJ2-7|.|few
TGTGCCAGCTCACCACCGAACAGGAACTCCTACGAGCAGTACTTC
CASSPPNRNSYEQYF
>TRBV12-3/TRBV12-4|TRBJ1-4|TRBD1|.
TGTGCCAGCGGGGGACAGGGGAAACTGTTTTTT
CASGGQGKLFF
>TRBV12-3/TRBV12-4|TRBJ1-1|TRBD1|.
TGTGCCAGCAGTTTATTCCGGACAGGGAAGTACGCTTTCTTT
CASSLFRTGKYAFF
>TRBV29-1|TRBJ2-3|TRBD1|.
TGCAGCGTTGAGGGCAGGGGGCGAAGATTGGGTTGGACAGATACGCAGTATTTT
CSVEGRGRRLGWTDTQYF
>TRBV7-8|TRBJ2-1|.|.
TGTGCCAGCAGCTTACGTCAGCCGGGGGTCGCTTACAATGAGCAGTTCTTC
CASSLRQPGVAYNEQFF
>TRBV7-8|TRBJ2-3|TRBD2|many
TGTGCCAGCAGCCCCGAAAGTGGACTAGCGGAAACAGATACGCAGTATTTT
CASSPESGLAETDTQYF
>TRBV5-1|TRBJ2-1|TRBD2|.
TGCGCCAGCAGCTTGGTAGGACTAGCGGCCCAACGGGAGCAGTTCTTC
CASSLVGLAAQREQFF
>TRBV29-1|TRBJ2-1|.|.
TGCAGCGTTGACCGGCTGGATGAGCAGTTCTTC
CSVDRLDEQFF
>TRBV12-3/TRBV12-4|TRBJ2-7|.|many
TGTGCCAGCAGTTTTCGGGCAGGGCCCACCTACGAGCAGTACTTC
CASSFRAGPTYEQYF
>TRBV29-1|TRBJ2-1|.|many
TGCAGCGTTGAGATACTAGAATACAATGAGCAGTTCTTC
CSVEILEYNEQFF
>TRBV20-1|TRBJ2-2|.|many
TGCAGTGCTAACCAAGTAAACGCCGGGGAGCTGTTTTTT
CSANQVNAGELFF
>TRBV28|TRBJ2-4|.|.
TGTGCCAGCAGTCCGCTGCTAGCCAAAAACATTCAGTACTTC
CASSPLLAKNIQYF